Below are 27 T cell receptor beta chains sequenced from a single sample in a study of Tregs in tolerant kidney transplant recipients. The nonmyeloablative bone marrow transplants came from related graft donors, with transient mixed chimerism. The method was immunoSEQ multiplex PCR; TCRdb's version includes in-frame clones alone and lacks a portion of them. This sample contains 25,000 to 35,000 clones. The sequencing here drew on CD4+ T cells from blood (PBMCs), taken 24 months after the transplant. The receptors come from a human patient who received a combined kidney and bone marrow transplant. Some T cells may possibly be graft donor cells.

Concerning this clone itself: The read terminates 3 residues before the CDR3 end, so the remaining end is supplied by the germline J gene. The chain links TRBV20-1 to TRBJ2-1, with 11 bases that match TRBD2. Germline CDR1 and CDR2: DFQATT and SNEGSKA (reference sequence). V lost 1 base, J lost 5 bases, and 7 bases stayed unmatched. The CDR3 has 16 residues. CDR3 sequence: CSARVKLAGVNNEQFF. CDR3 bases read: TGCAGTGCTAGAGTAAAACTAGCGGGAGTAAACAATGAG.

On this clone itself: Read data end 3 residues before the CDR3 end; the end is taken from the germline J gene. V and J are TRBV5-1 and TRBJ1-1, with TRBD1 as a possible D gene (5 bases). The CDR3 has 13 residues. Germline V lookup: CDR1 SGHRS, CDR2 YFSETQ. V was clipped by 0 bases and J by 6 bases, with 9 bases between them. CDR3 in amino acids: CASSLAEGSEAFF. The covered CDR3 bases are TGCGCCAGCAGCTTGGCCGAGGGGTCTGAA.

A word on this clone: Coverage ceases 3 residues before the CDR3 finishes, and the germline J gene fills in the end. The chain links TRBV20-1 to TRBJ2-3; tentatively, D is TRBD2 (6 bases). Germline assignment: CDR1 DFQATT and CDR2 SNEGSKA (reference sequence). CDR3 length equals 14 residues. V was pared by 3 bases and J by 1 base, with 11 bases between. This CDR3 is CSASAASGTDTQYF. CDR3 bases read: TGCAGTGCTAGTGCGGCTAGCGGCACAGATACG.

On this clone: The CDR3 goes on 3 residues after the read ends, and that part is filled in from the germline J gene. The J gene is TRBJ2-3, the V gene TRBV2; possible D gene TRBD2, 6 bases. Trimming removed 6 bases from V and 6 bases from J, with 7 bases in between. The CDR3 sequence is 11 residues long. CDR1 is SNHLY and CDR2 is FYNNEI in the germline V gene. The CDR3 bases that were read are TGTGCCAGCAGGGCGGGGGATACG. It yields the protein CASRAGDT. The CDR3 in its entirety is CASRAGDTQYF.

Concerning this clone itself: From the germline J gene comes the end of the CDR3, since the read stops 3 residues before it. This sequence joins TRBV9 and TRBJ2-5, with 10 bases lining up with TRBD2. The J segment lost 2 bases and the V segment lost 0 bases, leaving 10 bases of the junction unmatched. Germline CDR1 is SGDLS and CDR2 is YYNGEE. The CDR3 is 18 residues long. The CDR3: CASSVALAGVGVQETQYF. The part of the CDR3 DNA that was read is TGTGCCAGCAGCGTAGCGCTAGCGGGAGTGGGAGTTCAAGAGACC.

Details on this clone: The read finishes 3 residues shy of the CDR3 end, and the germline J gene is used to complete it. The rearrangement uses TRBV7-3 and TRBJ1-2, with D possibly being TRBD1 (6 bases). Trimming shortened V by 10 bases and J by 6 bases, and 18 bases separated the two germline ends. CDR3 length: 13 amino acids. Germline V CDR1 and CDR2: SGHTA, FQGTGA. The CDR3 DNA, read in part, is TGTGCCACCGCCCCCCGGGGGGGCGATGGC. This sequence encodes CATAPRGGDG. In full, the CDR3 reads CATAPRGGDGYTF.

Comment on this clone: The missing CDR3 end, 3 residues past where the read stops, is filled in from the germline J gene. The chain recombines TRBV19 with TRBJ2-3; the match to TRBD1 covers 7 bases. The V gene's germline CDR1 is LNHDA and CDR2 SQIVND (reference sequence). With V trimmed by 2 bases and J by 4 bases, 6 bases remained unmatched. The CDR3 extends over 15 amino acids. CDR3 protein: CASSILQGSADTQYF. The DNA read from the CDR3 is TGTGCCAGTAGTATATTACAGGGGAGCGCAGATACG.

As regards this clone: The read terminates 3 residues before the CDR3 end, so the remaining end is supplied by the germline J gene. The chain links TRBV29-1 to TRBJ1-1; D gene uncertain. The CDR3 loop spans 13 amino acids. The V gene lost 0 bases and the J gene lost 6 bases, with 11 bases spanning the gap. CDR1 and CDR2 from the germline V gene are SQVTM and ANQGSEA. The CDR3 bases that were read are TGCAGCGTTGAAGATCCTCTGAGGGCTGAA. The encoded protein is CSVEDPLRAE. The whole CDR3 sequence reads CSVEDPLRAEAFF.

Regarding this clone: The DNA ends 3 residues before the CDR3 does, and the rest of the CDR3 is filled in from the germline J gene. The chain combines TRBV19 with TRBJ1-1, with 9 bases aligning to TRBD1. This CDR3 contains 19 residues. The trim removed 3 bases at V and 5 bases at J, leaving 19 bases unmatched. From germline, CDR1 is LNHDA and CDR2 SQIVND (reference sequence). The CDR3 DNA, read in part, is TGTGCCAGTAGTATCCTGGGGACAGGGCGAGTTCCGATGGAGACTGAA. Amino acid sequence: CASSILGTGRVPMETE. In full, the CDR3 is CASSILGTGRVPMETEAFF.

Comment on this clone: The read is 3 residues too short to cover the CDR3 end, so that end is filled in from the germline J gene. The V call is TRBV5-1, the J call TRBJ2-3, with 11 positions matching TRBD2. CDR1 is SGHRS, CDR2 YFSETQ, per germline. J was trimmed by 0 bases and V by 0 bases; bases with no gene match: 9. The CDR3 is 19 residues long. CDR3 sequence: CASSLAALAGGPSTDTQYF. The CDR3 DNA, read in part, is TGCGCCAGCAGCTTGGCCGCCCTAGCGGGGGGTCCTAGCACAGATACG.

For this clone: The observed sequence ends 3 residues before the CDR3 terminus, with the missing tail filled in from the germline J gene. V gene TRBV20-1 combines with J gene TRBJ1-3; a weak D match, TRBD1 (5 bases). Between the trimmed V and J ends, which lost 3 bases and 2 bases, there was a span of 8 bases. Looked up from germline, CDR1 is DFQATT and CDR2 is SNEGSKA (reference sequence). This CDR3 spans 13 amino acids. This chain's CDR3 is CSASAGAGNTIYF. The CDR3 bases that were read are TGCAGTGCTAGCGCGGGGGCTGGAAACACC.

A word on this clone: Read coverage stops 3 residues before the CDR3 terminus; the germline J gene supplies the remainder. V is TRBV20-1 and J is TRBJ2-3; weak D call: TRBD2 (5 bases). V was cut by 2 bases and J by 2 bases, with 17 bases left in between. This CDR3 comprises 16 residues. CDR1 is DFQATT and CDR2 is SNEGSKA in the germline V gene (reference sequence). The sequenced CDR3 bases are TGCAGTGCTAGAAGGAATTTACTAGGAACCACAGATACG. Encoded protein: CSARRNLLGTTDT. The complete CDR3 protein is CSARRNLLGTTDTQYF.

Details on this clone: The read stops 3 residues short of the end of the CDR3; the missing end is completed from the germline J gene. The rearrangement links TRBV7-6 to TRBJ2-6; 10 bases align to TRBD2. CDR1 is SGHVS, CDR2 FNYEAQ, per germline. Trimming removed 5 bases from V and 4 bases from J; junction bases left unmatched: 11. The CDR3 length is 18 residues. The DNA read from the CDR3 is TGTGCCAGCAGCCCTCAAGCGGGAGGGCCAGGGGGGGCCAACGTC. Protein sequence: CASSPQAGGPGGANV. The whole CDR3 protein is CASSPQAGGPGGANVLTF.

Remarks on this clone: The read ends 3 residues early relative to the CDR3; the germline J gene fills the gap. The chain employs TRBV28 and TRBJ2-5, with TRBD1 matching 8 bases. V lost 5 bases to trimming and J lost 1 base; unmatched junction nucleotides: 9. The CDR3 sequence is 16 residues long. Germline-derived CDR1 and CDR2 are MDHEN and SYDVKM. The part of the CDR3 DNA that was read is TGTGCCAGCAGTGTATCCGGGACAGGCATCCAAGAGACC. This encodes CASSVSGTGIQET. The whole CDR3 region reads CASSVSGTGIQETQYF.

A word on this clone: The CDR3 extends 3 residues past the end of the read, so its final part is completed from the germline J gene. V gene TRBV10-3 combines with J gene TRBJ1-2; TRBD1 agrees at 8 bases. CDR3 length: 14 residues. In germline, CDR1 is ENHRY, CDR2 SYGVKD. The V and J ends lost 9 bases and 2 bases, in that order; junction bases with no gene match: 8. CDR3 bases read: TGTGCCATTGCGCAGGGGGCTCCCAACTATGGC. It translates to CAIAQGAPNYG. The CDR3 reads in full as CAIAQGAPNYGYTF.

The CDR3 bases that were read are TGTGCCAGCAGCTTATTAGCGGTCAGGGATACG. Translation: CASSLLAVRDT. The whole CDR3 protein reads CASSLLAVRDTQYF. This chain joins TRBV13 and TRBJ2-3, with TRBD2 as a possible D gene (6 bases). The read comes to an end 3 residues before the CDR3 does, leaving the germline J gene to fill in the end. Trimming removed 2 bases at V and 6 bases at J, with 12 bases between. CDR1 and CDR2 (germline): PRHDT, FYEKMQ (reference sequence). CDR3 length equals 14 residues.

Notes on this clone: Sequencing ends 3 residues short of the CDR3 end; the germline J gene provides the rest. The chain is built from TRBV7-2 and TRBJ2-3, with TRBD2 matching over 7 bases. Germline V gives CDR1 SGHTA, CDR2 FQGNSA. The V segment lost 3 bases and the J segment 1 base; nucleotides outside the gene matches: 4. The CDR3 length is 15 residues. The CDR3 bases that were read are TGTGCCAGCAGCTTGGAGCGGGACCGCACAGATACG. This sequence encodes CASSLERDRTDT. The CDR3 in full is CASSLERDRTDTQYF.

Worth noting for this clone: The read stops 3 residues short of the end of the CDR3; the missing end is completed from the germline J gene. The J gene is TRBJ1-5, the V gene TRBV19; D is unresolved. Between the trimmed V and J ends, which lost 1 base and 1 base, there was a span of 14 bases. The CDR3 covers 17 residues. CDR1 LNHDA and CDR2 SQIVND come from the germline V gene (reference sequence). The sequenced part of the CDR3 DNA is TGTGCCAGTAGTATAGGGGCTGGTAAAGGGAGCAATCAGCCC. Translating gives CASSIGAGKGSNQP. The whole CDR3 sequence is CASSIGAGKGSNQPQHF.

Points on this clone: Coverage ceases 3 residues before the CDR3 finishes, and the germline J gene fills in the end. The chain has TRBV7-9 and TRBJ1-2, with no clear D. The CDR3 is made up of 14 amino acids. Trimming removed 4 bases from V and 2 bases from J, with 11 bases in between. Germline values: CDR1 SEHNR, CDR2 FQNEAQ (reference sequence). The DNA read from the CDR3 is TGTGCCAGCAGCTCAGGCTGGGTAAACTATGGC. Residues: CASSSGWVNYG. The full CDR3 is CASSSGWVNYGYTF.

To note about this clone: The read comes to an end 3 residues before the CDR3 does, leaving the germline J gene to fill in the end. V usage is TRBV30 and J usage is TRBJ2-7; 7 bases map to TRBD1. Germline V gene data show CDR1 as GTSNPN and CDR2 as SVGIG (reference sequence). The CDR3 consists of 12 residues. Unmatched junction bases numbered 1, after V lost 2 bases and J lost 3 bases. The chain's CDR3 is CAWSQGVYEQYF. The DNA read from the CDR3 is TGTGCCTGGAGTCAGGGGGTCTACGAG.

Comment on this clone: The read finishes 3 residues shy of the CDR3 end, and the germline J gene is used to complete it. The chain employs TRBV7-2 and TRBJ2-7; 8 bases match TRBD2. Germline V CDR1 and CDR2: SGHTA, FQGNSA. The CDR3 runs to 13 residues. The junction had 4 bases not matched to a gene; V was cut back by 6 bases and J by 3 bases. The CDR3 DNA, read in part, is TGTGCCAGCAGGGGACTAGAGGGCTACGAG. Its translation is CASRGLEGYE. The entire CDR3 protein is CASRGLEGYEQYF.

Of note for this clone: Sequencing ends 3 residues short of the CDR3 end; the germline J gene provides the rest. J is TRBJ2-7 and V is TRBV29-1; D unresolved. Germline CDR1 is SQVTM and CDR2 is ANQGSEA. The length of the CDR3 is 12 residues. V was clipped by 5 bases and J by 0 bases, with 8 bases between them. The DNA read from the CDR3 is TGCAGCGTTAAATCAATCTCCTACGAG. Translated, it gives CSVKSISYE. The full CDR3 reads CSVKSISYEQYF.

In regard to this clone: The read ends 3 residues shy of where the CDR3 ends; the end is completed using the germline J gene. The J gene is TRBJ1-1, the V gene TRBV19; D is perhaps TRBD1 (6 bases). Per germline, CDR1 LNHDA and CDR2 SQIVND (reference sequence). The V gene lost 8 bases and the J gene lost 1 base, with 11 bases spanning the gap. The CDR3 consists of 13 residues. The CDR3 protein is CASRWTANTEAFF. The sequenced CDR3 bases are TGTGCCAGTCGTTGGACAGCGAACACTGAA.

Comments on this clone: The CDR3 is cut off 3 residues early in the read; its end comes from the germline J gene. This chain connects TRBV5-5 to TRBJ2-6, with D uncertain. The CDR3 sequence is 15 residues long. V lost 4 bases and J lost 3, with 11 bases in between. Germline CDR1 and CDR2: SGHKS and YYEKEE (reference sequence). CDR3 DNA (partial): TGTGCCAGCAGCCTAGACTCTTTTGGGGCCAACGTC. Translation: CASSLDSFGANV. In full, the CDR3 reads CASSLDSFGANVLTF.

Details on this clone: The CDR3 goes on 3 residues after the read ends, and that part is filled in from the germline J gene. The rearrangement joins TRBV6-1 to TRBJ1-4, with 7 bases aligning to TRBD1. The CDR3 has 14 residues. The V gene end was trimmed by 2 bases and the J gene end by 8 bases; junction bases not matched to a gene: 5. Germline CDR1 MNHNS, CDR2 SASEGT. Incomplete CDR3 DNA: TGTGCCAGCAGTGAACTTGACAGGGAAGAAAAA. It yields the protein CASSELDREEK. The full CDR3 sequence reads CASSELDREEKLFF.

Regarding this clone: The observed sequence ends 3 residues before the CDR3 terminus, with the missing tail filled in from the germline J gene. The chain links TRBV19 to TRBJ2-4, with D maybe TRBD2 (6 bases). V was shortened by 6 bases and J by 5 bases, with 14 bases between the two germline ends. There are 14 residues in the CDR3. Germline CDR1 LNHDA, CDR2 SQIVND (reference sequence). The CDR3 region is CASRSRDFQNIQYF. The sequenced CDR3 bases are TGTGCCAGTAGGAGCCGGGACTTTCAAAACATT.

Points on this clone: The observed sequence ends 3 residues before the CDR3 terminus, with the missing tail filled in from the germline J gene. The chain employs TRBV29-1 and TRBJ1-1; TRBD1 matches 7 bases. Germline V gene data show CDR1 as SQVTM and CDR2 as ANQGSEA. The CDR3 spans 13 residues. The V and J ends lost 8 bases and 5 bases, in that order; junction bases with no gene match: 11. The CDR3: CSYHRGWRTEAFF. The covered CDR3 bases are TGCAGCTACCACAGGGGTTGGAGGACTGAA.